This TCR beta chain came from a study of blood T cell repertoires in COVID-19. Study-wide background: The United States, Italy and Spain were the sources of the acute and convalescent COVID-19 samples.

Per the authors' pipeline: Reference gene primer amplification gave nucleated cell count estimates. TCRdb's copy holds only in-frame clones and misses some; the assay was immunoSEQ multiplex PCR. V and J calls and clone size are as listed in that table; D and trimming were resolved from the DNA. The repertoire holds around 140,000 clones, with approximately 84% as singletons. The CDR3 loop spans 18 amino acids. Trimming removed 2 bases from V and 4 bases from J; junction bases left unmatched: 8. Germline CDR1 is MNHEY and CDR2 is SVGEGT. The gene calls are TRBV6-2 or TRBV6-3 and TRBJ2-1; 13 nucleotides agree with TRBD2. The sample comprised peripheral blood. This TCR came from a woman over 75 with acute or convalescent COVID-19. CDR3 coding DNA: TGTGCCAGCAGTTACCTCGGAGGACTAGCGGGGGAGTACAATGAGCAGTTCTTC. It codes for CASSYLGGLAGEYNEQFF.